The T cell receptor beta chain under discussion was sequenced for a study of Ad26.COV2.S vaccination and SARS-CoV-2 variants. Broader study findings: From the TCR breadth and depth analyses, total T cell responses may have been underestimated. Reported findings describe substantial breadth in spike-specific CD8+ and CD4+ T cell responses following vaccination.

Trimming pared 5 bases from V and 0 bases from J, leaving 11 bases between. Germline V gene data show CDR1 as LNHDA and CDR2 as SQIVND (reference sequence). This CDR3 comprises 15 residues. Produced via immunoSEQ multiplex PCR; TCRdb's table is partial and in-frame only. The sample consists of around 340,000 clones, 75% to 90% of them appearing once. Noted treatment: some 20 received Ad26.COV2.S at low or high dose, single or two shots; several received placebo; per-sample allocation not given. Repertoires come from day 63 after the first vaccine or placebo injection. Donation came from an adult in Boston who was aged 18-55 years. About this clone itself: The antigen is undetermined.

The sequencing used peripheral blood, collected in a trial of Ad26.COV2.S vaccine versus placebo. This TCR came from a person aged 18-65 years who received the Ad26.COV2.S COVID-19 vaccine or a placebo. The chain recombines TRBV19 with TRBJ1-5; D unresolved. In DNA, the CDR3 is TGTGCCAGTAGTCCCAAGAGGGTTAGCAATCAGCCCCAGCATTTT. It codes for CASSPKRVSNQPQHF.